This is a list of T cell receptor beta chains from one sample in a study of T cell responses to AZD1222 COVID-19 vaccine. Sequenced by immunoSEQ multiplex PCR; TCRdb stores in-frame clones only, minus some. The table includes approximately 92,000 clones, about 89% detected once. The source was peripheral blood, collected on day 0 of AZD1222 vaccination. These receptors were taken from an adult in good health. Both conserved end residues are part of each CDR3. The D gene is left open where the match is weak. Clone size is shown for a subset of rows, as once, few, many or a class of expanded clone.

clone_size | d_call | j_call | v_call | cdr3_aa | cdr3_nt
- | - | TRBJ2-2 | TRBV5-1 | CASSLVVNTGELFF | TGCGCCAGCAGCTTGGTGGTCAACACCGGGGAGCTGTTTTTT
- | - | TRBJ1-4 | TRBV7-9 | CASGRAGVREKLFF | TGTGCCAGCGGACGGGCAGGGGTCCGTGAAAAACTGTTTTTT
- | - | TRBJ1-2 | TRBV28 | CASRGYYGYTF | TGTGCCAGCAGGGGGTACTATGGCTACACCTTC
- | - | TRBJ1-2 | TRBV14 | CASSQVGGSGYTF | TGTGCCAGCAGCCAAGTCGGAGGGAGTGGCTACACCTTC
once | TRBD1 | TRBJ2-2 | TRBV19 | CASGGQANTGELFF | TGTGCCAGTGGGGGACAGGCGAACACCGGGGAGCTGTTTTTT
- | - | TRBJ2-1 | TRBV5-1 | CASSSKTDMIVALTYNEQFF | TGCGCCAGCAGCTCTAAGACAGATATGATTGTGGCTCTTACCTACAATGAGCAGTTCTTC
once | - | TRBJ1-1 | TRBV18 | CASSQPGNTEAFF | TGTGCCAGCTCTCAACCAGGGAACACTGAAGCTTTCTTT
- | TRBD1 | TRBJ1-2 | TRBV7-6 | CASSFKVGLGRGRDYGYTF | TGTGCCAGCAGCTTTAAGGTTGGGTTGGGGAGGGGGCGAGACTATGGCTACACCTTC
- | TRBD1 | TRBJ1-1 | TRBV2 | CASSAGTVFGRAFF | TGTGCCAGCAGCGCCGGGACAGTATTTGGGCGAGCTTTCTTT
- | TRBD1 | TRBJ1-2 | TRBV10-3 | CAIRTGGLQRDYGYTF | TGTGCCATCAGGACAGGGGGTTTACAAAGGGACTATGGCTACACCTTC
once | - | TRBJ1-3 | TRBV6-6 | CASRPPGVLSGNTIYF | TGTGCCAGCAGGCCCCCGGGGGTCCTCTCTGGAAACACCATATATTTT
- | TRBD1 | TRBJ1-2 | TRBV7-8 | CASSSPSGGEANYGYTF | TGTGCCAGCAGTTCACCGTCAGGGGGCGAAGCTAACTATGGCTACACCTTC
once | TRBD1 | TRBJ2-7 | TRBV19 | CASTWGQGVGEQYF | TGTGCCAGTACTTGGGGGCAGGGGGTGGGCGAGCAGTACTTC
- | TRBD1 | TRBJ1-2 | TRBV6-5 | CASSTGVGGYTF | TGTGCCAGCAGTACAGGGGTCGGGGGCTACACCTTC
- | - | TRBJ1-3 | TRBV9 | CASSVASTYSGNTIYF | TGTGCCAGCAGCGTAGCTAGTACGTACTCTGGAAACACCATATATTTT
- | - | TRBJ1-2 | TRBV12-3/TRBV12-4 | CASQQGGGYTF | TGTGCCAGCCAGCAGGGCGGGGGCTACACCTTC
- | TRBD2 | TRBJ2-7 | TRBV6-1 | CASSEDLAGAYEQYF | TGTGCCAGCAGTGAAGATCTAGCGGGAGCCTACGAGCAGTACTTC
- | - | TRBJ1-1 | TRBV6-1 | CASSENTGMTEAFF | TGTGCCAGCAGTGAAAATACAGGGATGACTGAAGCTTTCTTT
- | TRBD1 | TRBJ2-7 | TRBV5-1 | CASSVTGTGIYEQYF | TGCGCCAGCAGCGTAACCGGGACAGGGATCTACGAGCAGTACTTC